This T cell receptor (beta chain) was retrieved from a study of OX40 agonist ivuxolimab in advanced cancers. Across the study: Ivuxolimab, an antibody that agonizes OX40 (CD134), was administered to the patients. Points from the study as a whole: The average count of expanded clones was higher among CD8+ T cells than among CD4+. Low normalized T-cell clonal expansion also characterized some of the nonresponders.

Note on this clone: Its specificity is unknown.

Cycle 7 day 1, cycle 4 day 1, and baseline were the timepoints at which blood was sampled. TCRdb keeps only in-frame clones here, not all; method: immunoSEQ multiplex PCR. The table lists about 110,000 clones, less than 95% of them singletons, with roughly 0.61% in the top ten. The receptor was isolated from an adult with an advanced solid tumor such as melanoma, head and neck, liver or kidney cancer. Specimen: CD4+ or CD8+ T cells sorted from blood, collected in a trial of the OX40 agonist ivuxolimab.

CDR3 bases: TGTGCCACCCGCGGGGGGGCCGGTCAGCCCCAGCATTTT. It yields the protein CATRGGAGQPQHF. The chain carries TRBV19 and TRBJ1-5, with D possibly being TRBD1 (6 bases). The CDR3 sequence is 13 residues long. The germline V gene has CDR1 LNHDA and CDR2 SQIVND (reference sequence). Between the trimmed V and J ends, which lost 10 bases and 6 bases, there was a span of 16 bases.